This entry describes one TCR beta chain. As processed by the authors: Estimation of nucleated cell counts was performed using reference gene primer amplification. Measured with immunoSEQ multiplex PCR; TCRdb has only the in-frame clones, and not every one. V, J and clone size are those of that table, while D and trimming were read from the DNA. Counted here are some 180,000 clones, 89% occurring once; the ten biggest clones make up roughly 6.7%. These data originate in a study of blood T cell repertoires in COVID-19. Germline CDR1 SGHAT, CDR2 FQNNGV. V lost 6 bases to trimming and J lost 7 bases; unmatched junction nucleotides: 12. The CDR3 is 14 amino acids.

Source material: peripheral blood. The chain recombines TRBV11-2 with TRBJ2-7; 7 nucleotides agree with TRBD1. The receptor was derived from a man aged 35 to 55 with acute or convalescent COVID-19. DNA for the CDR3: TGTGCCAGCAGGGACAGGCGCAGGATGGGGGAGCAGTACTTC. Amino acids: CASRDRRRMGEQYF. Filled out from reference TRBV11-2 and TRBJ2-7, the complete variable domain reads EAGVAQSPRYKIIEKRQSVAFWCNPISGHATLYWYQQILGQGPKLLIQFQNNGVVDDSQLPKDRFSAERLKGVDSTLKIQPAKLEDSAVYLCASRDRRRMGEQYFGPGTRLTVT.